These 21 T cell receptor beta chains came from one sample sequenced in a study of T cells in Graves' hyperthyroidism and ophthalmopathy. The TCR beta CDR3 regions underwent amplification using RNA transcripts as the source. RT-PCR in the first round (using the HTBI primer set) targeted the TCR CDR3. MiXCR was run by TCRdb on the multiplex PCR reads, yielding one entry per CDR3 protein. The data show about 420,000 distinct CDR3 sequences, approximately 14% seen once. Sequenced material: blood. The receptors were sampled from a woman in her late teens or twenties with Graves' hyperthyroidism.

A note on this clonotype: Given a much more abundant clone one base away, this may be a read error. This sequence joins TRBV12-3 or TRBV12-4 and TRBJ2-1; TRBD2 agrees at 11 bases. The CDR3 is 17 amino acids. The junction had 13 bases not matched to a gene; V was cut back by 5 bases and J by 7 bases. CDR3 DNA: TGTGCCAGCAGTGGAACTAGCGGGGGCCGGAGGGAGAATGAGCAGTTCTTC. Its protein product is CASSGTSGGRRENEQFF.

This clonotype has ten or more counts. J is TRBJ2-7 and V is TRBV19, with 9 positions matching TRBD1. This CDR3 contains 15 residues. The trim removed 4 bases at V and 3 bases at J, leaving 7 bases unmatched. Per germline, CDR1 LNHDA and CDR2 SQIVND (reference sequence). The CDR3 nucleotides read TGTGCCAGTAGTAACTACAGGGGGCATTACTACGAGCAGTACTTC. Its protein is CASSNYRGHYYEQYF.

This clonotype has ten or more counts. The rearrangement links TRBV7-3 to TRBJ1-4; D is ambiguous. The CDR3 totals 15 residues. Trimming took 2 bases from V and 5 from J, leaving 12 bases between them. Germline loops: CDR1 SGHTA, CDR2 FQGTGA. The CDR3 spells CASSLGRTENEKLFF. In DNA form, the CDR3 reads TGTGCCAGCAGCTTAGGCCGTACGGAAAATGAAAAACTGTTTTTT.

This clonotype occurred many times. The chain links TRBV5-1 to TRBJ2-5; D is perhaps TRBD1 (6 bases). From germline, CDR1 is SGHRS and CDR2 YFSETQ. CDR3 length: 15 amino acids. With 4 bases removed from V and 4 bases from J, the gap between germline ends came to 17 bases. The CDR3 loop reads CASSLNARGSETQYF. The CDR3 coding sequence is TGCGCCAGCAGCCTCAACGCCAGGGGATCAGAGACCCAGTACTTC.

This clonotype was picked up many times. The chain has TRBV10-3 and TRBJ1-6; 9 bases are shared with TRBD1. CDR3 length equals 13 residues. Germline V gene data show CDR1 as ENHRY and CDR2 as SYGVKD. V trimming: 8 bases; J trimming: 5 bases; junction bases outside the gene matches: 1. The CDR3, as DNA: TGTGCCATCGGGACAGGGAATAATTCACCCCTCCACTTT. It is translated as CAIGTGNNSPLHF.

This clonotype has at least ten counts. The CDR3 DNA sequence: TGTGCCAGCAGTGAATCGAAGGGTCAGCAGTACTTC. Its translation is CASSESKGQQYF. The V gene is TRBV6-1, the J gene TRBJ2-7; D ambiguous. This CDR3 is 12 amino acids long. Trimming removed 2 bases from V and 8 bases from J, with 10 bases in between. CDR1 is MNHNS, CDR2 SASEGT, per germline.

This clonotype was counted many times. V usage is TRBV2 and J usage is TRBJ1-6; a possible D gene is TRBD1 (5 bases). The CDR3 has 13 amino acids. Trimming stripped 3 bases from V and 10 bases from J, with 10 bases between. Germline loops: CDR1 SNHLY, CDR2 FYNNEI. In nucleotides, the CDR3 is TGTGCCAGCAGTGAGAAGGGGAGGTCACCCCTCCACTTT. Translating gives CASSEKGRSPLHF.

This clonotype has only a few counts. The V call is TRBV5-1, the J call TRBJ1-2; D ambiguous. The V and J ends lost 1 base and 8 bases respectively, with 9 bases between them. From germline, CDR1 is SGHRS and CDR2 YFSETQ. The CDR3 spans 12 residues. The CDR3: CASSLTPNGYTF. CDR3 nucleotides: TGCGCCAGCAGCTTGACGCCGAACGGCTACACCTTC.

This clonotype was detected ten times or more. The chain links TRBV3-1 to TRBJ2-2; 12 bases line up with TRBD1. Germline CDR1 reads LGHDT; CDR2 reads YNNKEL (reference sequence). V shed 1 base and J 3 bases; nucleotides not matched to a gene: 6. This CDR3 is 18 amino acids long. The CDR3 sequence is CASSQGDRGPPYTGELFF. The CDR3 DNA reads TGTGCCAGCAGCCAAGGGGACAGGGGGCCCCCCTACACCGGGGAGCTGTTTTTT. Full variable domain (rest looked up from reference TRBV3-1 and TRBJ2-2): DTAVSQTPKYLVTQMGNDKSIKCEQNLGHDTMYWYKQDSKKFLKIMFSYNNKELIINETVPNRFSPKSPDKAHLNLHINSLELGDSAVYFCASSQGDRGPPYTGELFFGEGSRLTVL.

This clonotype was detected many times. The rearrangement links TRBV27 to TRBJ2-5; D remains ambiguous. Germline V lookup: CDR1 MNHEY, CDR2 SMNVEV (reference sequence). V gave up 6 bases and J gave up 5 bases, with 13 bases separating them. This CDR3 is 13 amino acids long. As DNA, the CDR3 is TGTGCCAGCAGCATCACCCATAGGGAGACCCAGTACTTC. This sequence encodes CASSITHRETQYF.

The V and J genes are TRBV11-3 and TRBJ1-3, with D unresolved. The CDR3 covers 15 residues. The V end lost 2 bases, the J end lost 0 bases, and 8 bases lay between the germline ends. The germline gives CDR1 SGHNT, CDR2 YENEEA. The CDR3 region has the DNA TGTGCCAGCAGCTTAAGCAGTCACTCTGGAAACACCATATATTTT. Its translation: CASSLSSHSGNTIYF.

The rearrangement joins TRBV9 to TRBJ2-7; 9 nucleotides line up with TRBD1. This CDR3 region has 16 residues. Trimming cost V 3 bases and J 7 bases; bases outside gene matches: 14. Germline V gives CDR1 SGDLS, CDR2 YYNGEE. As DNA, the CDR3 is TGTGCCAGCAGCGCCCGGCCCGGGACAGGGTTTTATGAGCAGTACTTC. Translation gives CASSARPGTGFYEQYF.

This chain uses TRBV10-1 with TRBJ2-5; 11 bases are a match to TRBD2. Unmatched junction bases numbered 20, after V lost 9 bases and J lost 2 bases. The CDR3 is 19 amino acids. Per the germline V gene, CDR1 is WNHNN and CDR2 is SYGVQD (reference sequence). The CDR3 protein is CARPGETPGTSGPQETQYF. The CDR3 region has the DNA TGCGCCAGGCCCGGGGAAACCCCCGGGACTAGCGGTCCTCAAGAGACCCAGTACTTC.

This clonotype was seen many times. The rearrangement joins TRBV7-9 to TRBJ2-7, with TRBD1 as a possible D gene (6 bases). Trimming cost V 5 bases and J 0 bases, with 8 bases left between them. CDR3 length equals 13 residues. Germline CDR1 and CDR2: SEHNR and FQNEAQ (reference sequence). The CDR3 coding sequence is TGTGCCAGCAGCCAGACAGGCTCCTACGAGCAGTACTTC. This translates into CASSQTGSYEQYF.

This clonotype occurred a few times. In DNA, the CDR3 is TGCAGTGCTAGAGATCTGATGACTAGCGGGGGGGCAACAGATACGCAGTATTTT. It encodes CSARDLMTSGGATDTQYF. The chain combines TRBV20-1 with TRBJ2-3, with 14 positions matching TRBD2. Germline V CDR1 and CDR2: DFQATT, SNEGSKA (reference sequence). V shed 0 bases, J shed 3 bases, and the junction held 8 bases outside the gene matches. The CDR3 is 18 amino acids.

This clonotype has more than one count but fewer than ten. The gene calls are TRBV19 and TRBJ2-2; D might be TRBD1 or TRBD2, each matching 5 bases. The CDR3 runs to 13 residues. The V gene's germline CDR1 is LNHDA and CDR2 SQIVND (reference sequence). V lost 4 bases to trimming and J lost 7 bases, with 10 bases between them. In DNA, the CDR3 is TGTGCCAGTAGTACCCTTGGGGGCGGGGAGCTGTTTTTT. Amino acids: CASSTLGGGELFF. Full variable domain (rest looked up from reference TRBV19 and TRBJ2-2): DGGITQSPKYLFRKEGQNVTLSCEQNLNHDAMYWYRQDPGQGLRLIYYSQIVNDFQKGDIAEGYSVSREKKESFPLTVTSAQKNPTAFYLCASSTLGGGELFFGEGSRLTVL.

This clonotype was seen repeatedly, ten times or more. The chain carries TRBV7-2 and TRBJ2-7; TRBD1 agrees at 11 bases. V gave up 3 bases and J gave up 6 bases; unmatched junction bases: 7. CDR1 is SGHTA, CDR2 FQGNSA, per germline. The CDR3 has 15 amino acids. DNA of the CDR3: TGTGCCAGCAGCTTCGGTGGACAGGGGGCTGGCGAGCAGTACTTC. It translates to CASSFGGQGAGEQYF.

This clonotype has ten or more counts. The V gene is TRBV27, the J gene TRBJ2-1; 7 bases agree with TRBD1. The J segment lost 4 bases and the V segment lost 6 bases, leaving 9 bases of the junction unmatched. This CDR3 has 15 amino acids. Looked up from germline, CDR1 is MNHEY and CDR2 is SMNVEV (reference sequence). The CDR3 coding sequence is TGTGCCAGCAGGCGGTGGGACAGCGATTACAATGAGCAGTTCTTC. Translating gives CASRRWDSDYNEQFF.

The chain is built from TRBV7-8 and TRBJ2-3; 13 bases align to TRBD2. The trim removed 1 base at V and 0 bases at J, leaving 10 bases unmatched. Germline lookup yields CDR1 SGHVS and CDR2 FQNEAQ. This CDR3 is 20 amino acids long. CDR3 DNA: TGTGCCAGCAGCTTAGAACTTGGACTAGCGGGAGTCTCTAGCACAGATACGCAGTATTTT. It codes for CASSLELGLAGVSSTDTQYF.

The V call is TRBV5-5, the J call TRBJ2-2, with unresolved D. The CDR3 contains 15 residues. Deletions cut 2 bases from V and 4 bases from J, with 12 bases between. Germline V lookup: CDR1 SGHKS, CDR2 YYEKEE (reference sequence). The CDR3: CASSLRQIITGELFF. CDR3 nucleotides: TGTGCCAGCAGCTTAAGGCAGATTATCACCGGGGAGCTGTTTTTT.

The V call is TRBV5-1, the J call TRBJ2-1; 11 bases map to TRBD2. The CDR3 runs to 16 residues. The J segment lost 8 bases and the V segment lost 3 bases, leaving 10 bases of the junction unmatched. Germline V gene data show CDR1 as SGHRS and CDR2 as YFSETQ. The DNA for the CDR3 is TGCGCCAGCAGCTGGGGACGACTAGCGGGGAGCGATGAGCAGTTCTTC. Translated: CASSWGRLAGSDEQFF.